This paragraph covers one T cell receptor beta chain sequence. This clonotype was counted only a few times. Its antigen specificity is not known. Base qualities are not recorded, but no much larger clone differs from it by a single base. Reading the germline V gene gives CDR1 MNHEY and CDR2 SVGAGI. V loses 2 bases at its end and J loses 2 bases; junction bases beyond the gene matches: 7. The CDR3 runs 16 residues from the cysteine to the phenylalanine. The DNA shown is the 48-base CDR3, in frame from base 1. This sample was taken from a study of blood T cells in healthy people across ages (dated by TCRdb to between 2014 and 2017). Notes on the research overall: In model experiments, template switching captured roughly one uniquely barcoded TCR beta cDNA molecule for every two T cells. Using deep sequencing normalized with unique cDNA molecular identifiers, the study measured how TCR beta repertoire diversity changes with age. The donors were split into four age groups: young (average around 15 years), middle-aged (roughly 42), aged (over 55) and long-lived (over 75). Donors of different ages were randomly distributed across sequencing lanes to avoid experimental bias. Using the same blood draw, the study looked at two additional independent replicas of 1 million unique cDNA reads for two donors, one aged 18 to 30 and the other aged 80 or older.

Library construction relied on 5' RACE. The instrument was an Illumina HiSeq 2500. The second PCR ran for roughly 7 to 11 cycles and used a J-beta primer mix along with a sample-barcoded 5' primer. A unique molecular identifier was introduced onto each TCR beta cDNA molecule by a template-switch 5' adaptor carrying 12 random nucleotides. Each sample yielded at least 3 million CDR3-containing paired-end reads. First-strand cDNA was synthesized from all RNA with the Mint cDNA synthesis kit, primed by a TRBC-specific oligonucleotide. After uracil-DNA glycosylase treatment, a first 18-cycle PCR used universal primers M1SS and BC2_uni_R on all cDNA. Regarding the original processing steps: For normalization, 1 million high-quality reads were randomly selected from each sample, with every read carrying a distinct molecular identifier. Reads sharing molecular identifiers were discarded rather than binned into consensus sequences. MiTCR, with a Q25 quality threshold and the strictest error-elimination algorithm, was used for CDR3 identification, clonotype clustering and error correction. A nonparametric unseen species model using Euler transformation provided a lower-bound estimate of total TCR beta diversity. The public sequencing data were trimmed at Q25 with fastp and processed into clonotypes with MiXCR by TCRdb, which kept only in-frame beta chains. Each record represents a unique CDR3 protein, reported with the most common genes and DNA among its rows. TCRdb's processing, not the authors', yielded these V and J calls. Present in this sample are over a million distinct CDR3 sequences, about 43% of which were seen just once. The ten biggest clones cover 7.9% of the sample.

Donors were approximately 42 systemically healthy Caucasian individuals from Russia aged roughly 6 to 100 years. Each donor gave 8 to 10 milliliters of peripheral blood, drawn into EDTA-treated Vacutainer tubes. PBMCs were isolated by Ficoll-Paque density-gradient centrifugation, with at least 7 million obtained per sample. Total RNA was extracted from PBMCs with Trizol reagent, with at least 6 micrograms obtained per sample. The percentages of naive CD45RAhigh/CD27high T cells were determined by flow cytometry on a PBMC aliquot from every donor. Results the study describes overall, beyond this receptor: Because the CMV infection status of the donors was unknown, age-related changes in expanded clonotypes may potentially have been confounded. A strong correlation was found between observed TCR beta diversity and the percentage of naive T cells measured by flow cytometry. Conclusive comparison of naive and antigen-experienced compartments was prevented by the profiling of bulk unsorted PBMCs. Estimates of total diversity based on one million sequenced T cells were considered lower bounds and underestimates. Observed TCR beta diversity per million T cells fell roughly linearly with age, and a significant reduction was already apparent by age around 40. The long-lived group showed more naive CD4+ T cells, fewer expanded clones and increased TCR diversity than the aged group, suggesting age selection.

The clonotype was recovered from a woman aged 18-29 years in good health. The source material was blood. The chain is encoded by TRBV6-5 joined to TRBJ2-3, and 7 junctional nucleotides match TRBD2. In nucleotides, the sequence is TGTGCCAGCAGTTACGGAGCGGGGAGATTCACAGATACGCAGTATTTT. This encodes CASSYGAGRFTDTQYF.